This TCR beta chain was observed in a study of CD8 T cells in Susac syndrome. It was with random hexamers that roughly 0.5 to 1 ug RNA was reverse transcribed. The immunoSEQ assay covered 54 Vbeta and 13 Jbeta segments for CDR3. TCRdb passed the immunoSEQ multiplex PCR reads through MiXCR, listing each CDR3 protein once. The sample records about 440,000 distinct CDR3 sequences, 75% to 90% being singletons. V shed 7 bases and J 7 bases; nucleotides not matched to a gene: 11. This CDR3 spans 13 amino acids. Germline CDR1 is SQVTM and CDR2 is ANQGSEA. The chain has TRBV29-1 and TRBJ2-7; 9 bases agree with TRBD2. This receptor was obtained from a human donor with multiple sclerosis. What was sequenced was CD8+ T cells from PBMCs. The CDR3 sequence: CSALAGEIGEQYF. DNA for the CDR3: TGCAGCGCACTAGCGGGCGAGATCGGGGAGCAGTACTTC.